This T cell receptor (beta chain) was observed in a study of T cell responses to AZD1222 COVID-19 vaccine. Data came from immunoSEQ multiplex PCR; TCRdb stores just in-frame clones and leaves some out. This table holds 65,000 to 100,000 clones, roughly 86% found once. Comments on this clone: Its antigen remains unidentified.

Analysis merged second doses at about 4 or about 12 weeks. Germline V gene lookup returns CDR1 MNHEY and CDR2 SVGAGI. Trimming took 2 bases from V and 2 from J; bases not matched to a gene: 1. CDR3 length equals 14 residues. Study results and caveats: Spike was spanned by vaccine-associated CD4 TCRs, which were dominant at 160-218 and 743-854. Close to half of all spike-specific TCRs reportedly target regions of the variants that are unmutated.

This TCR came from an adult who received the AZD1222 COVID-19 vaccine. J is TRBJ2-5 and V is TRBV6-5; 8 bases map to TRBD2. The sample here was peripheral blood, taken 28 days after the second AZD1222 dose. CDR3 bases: TGTGCCAGCAGTTACATAGCGGGACAAGAGACCCAGTACTTC. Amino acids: CASSYIAGQETQYF.